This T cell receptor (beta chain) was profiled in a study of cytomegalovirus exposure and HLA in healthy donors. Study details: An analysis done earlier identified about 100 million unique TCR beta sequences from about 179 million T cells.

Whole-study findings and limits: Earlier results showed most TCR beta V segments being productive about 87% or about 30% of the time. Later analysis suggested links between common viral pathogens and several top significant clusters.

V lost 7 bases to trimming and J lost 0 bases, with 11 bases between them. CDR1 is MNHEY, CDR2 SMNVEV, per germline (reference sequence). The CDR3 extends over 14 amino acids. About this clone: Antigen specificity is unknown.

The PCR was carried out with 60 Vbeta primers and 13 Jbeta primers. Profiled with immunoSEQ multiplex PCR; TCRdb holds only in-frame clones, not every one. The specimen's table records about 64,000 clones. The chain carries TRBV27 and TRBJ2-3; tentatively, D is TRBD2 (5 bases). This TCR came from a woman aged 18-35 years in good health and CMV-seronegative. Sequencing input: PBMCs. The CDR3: CASTWRTSTDTQYF. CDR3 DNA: TGTGCCAGCACTTGGAGGACTAGCACAGATACGCAGTATTTT.